Detailed here is one TCR beta chain. Trimming removed 2 bases from V and 0 bases from J, with 20 bases in between. Germline-derived CDR1 and CDR2 are MGHRA and YSYEKL. The CDR3 is 18 amino acids. This specimen belongs to a study of CD4+ T cells in melanoma. Clones were read by immunoSEQ multiplex PCR, and TCRdb kept only the in-frame ones, dropping some. The sample comprises approximately 110,000 clones, 80% to 95% of which are singletons, and about 3.3% rests with the top ten. Sequencing input: peripheral blood. The chain links TRBV4-1 to TRBJ2-7; possibly TRBD2 for D (6 bases). This clonotype was obtained from a human donor with melanoma. Written as DNA, the CDR3 is TGCGCCAGCAGCCAAAGAGCCCCCCAAGCGGGCCTCTCCTACGAGCAGTACTTC. Its translation: CASSQRAPQAGLSYEQYF.